Below, 23 T cell receptor beta chains from the same sample are listed, as sequenced in a study of blood T cell repertoires in COVID-19. TCRdb's table, derived via immunoSEQ multiplex PCR, lists solely in-frame clones and lacks some. The sample lists under 200,000 clones, 75% to 90% seen once, with roughly 9.2% in the top ten. Sequenced input: peripheral blood. The receptors here all came from a woman older than 75 with active or convalescent COVID-19.

The gene calls are TRBV4-1 and TRBJ2-5; TRBD2 agrees at 8 bases. The CDR3 contains 15 residues. CDR1 MGHRA and CDR2 YSYEKL come from the germline V gene. V lost 1 base to trimming and J lost 5 bases; unmatched junction nucleotides: 6. CDR3: CASSQGSGGHETQYF. CDR3 DNA: TGCGCCAGCAGCCAAGGGTCGGGGGGGCACGAGACCCAGTACTTC.

The rearrangement links TRBV7-9 to TRBJ2-2, with D possibly being TRBD2 (6 bases). CDR1 SEHNR and CDR2 FQNEAQ come from the germline V gene (reference sequence). Trimming shortened V by 1 base and J by 9 bases, and 21 bases separated the two germline ends. CDR3 length equals 17 residues. In DNA, the CDR3 is TGTGCCAGCAGCTTAGGGCCGGGAGAAAGTGATACCAGGGAGCTGTTTTTT. It is translated as CASSLGPGESDTRELFF.

The chain carries TRBV29-1 and TRBJ2-7, with D perhaps matching TRBD1 (8 bases). CDR1 SQVTM and CDR2 ANQGSEA come from the germline V gene. V lost 4 bases to trimming and J lost 5 bases, with 12 bases between them. There are 12 residues in the CDR3. CDR3 amino acids: CSVGQGRDEQYF. CDR3 DNA sequence: TGCAGCGTTGGACAGGGGAGGGACGAGCAGTACTTC.

V and J are TRBV19 and TRBJ1-5; D possibly corresponds to TRBD1 (6 bases). Per the germline V gene, CDR1 is LNHDA and CDR2 is SQIVND (reference sequence). This CDR3 is 16 amino acids long. V dropped 4 bases and J dropped 4 bases, with 17 bases sitting between them. Here the CDR3 DNA reads TGTGCCAGTAGTACCACAGGGTTTGGGGGAAATCAGCCCCAGCATTTT. Its translation: CASSTTGFGGNQPQHF.

This rearrangement joins TRBV6-5 to TRBJ2-2, with D hard to call. This CDR3 is built from 12 residues. The V and J ends lost 6 bases and 6 bases respectively, with 8 bases between them. Germline V CDR1 and CDR2: MNHEY, SVGAGI. The CDR3 DNA reads as TGTGCCAGCAGCCTACAGCCCGGGGAGCTGTTTTTT. As protein: CASSLQPGELFF.

This chain connects TRBV7-2 to TRBJ1-2; D ambiguous. V was pared by 4 bases and J by 3 bases, with 15 bases between. CDR1 and CDR2 from the germline V gene are SGHTA and FQGNSA. This CDR3 is 15 amino acids long. CDR3 amino acids: CASSSPVQDDYGYTF. The CDR3, as DNA: TGTGCCAGCAGCTCCCCGGTTCAGGATGACTATGGCTACACCTTC.

This chain links TRBV6-1 with TRBJ1-1, with TRBD1 identical over 9 bases. CDR3 length: 16 amino acids. V shed 4 bases and J 6 bases; nucleotides not matched to a gene: 12. Germline assignment: CDR1 MNHNS and CDR2 SASEGT. In DNA form, the CDR3 reads TGTGCCAGCAGTGCGTTCCCGGGACAGGGTGTCGCTGAAGCTTTCTTT. Its translation: CASSAFPGQGVAEAFF.

The CDR3 loop is CASTRDTKVGTEAFF. The CDR3 nucleotides read TGTGCCAGTACACGGGACACCAAGGTGGGAACTGAAGCTTTCTTT. The chain couples TRBV19 to TRBJ1-1; D is possibly TRBD1 (6 bases). Germline-derived CDR1 and CDR2 are LNHDA and SQIVND (reference sequence). The CDR3 is made up of 15 amino acids. Trimming cost V 7 bases and J 5 bases, with 20 bases left between them.

This CDR3 reads CSVTGGSYTDTQYF. The CDR3 DNA follows: TGCAGCGTTACGGGGGGATCTTACACAGATACGCAGTATTTT. The rearrangement joins TRBV29-1 to TRBJ2-3; the match to TRBD2 covers 7 bases. The CDR3 spans 14 residues. CDR1 SQVTM and CDR2 ANQGSEA come from the germline V gene. V lost 5 bases and J lost 2; bases outside the gene matches: 7.

This clone was seen once. This chain joins TRBV9 and TRBJ1-2; TRBD1 aligns across 7 bases. Germline V gives CDR1 SGDLS, CDR2 YYNGEE. This CDR3 is 17 amino acids long. Germline trimming cut 0 bases from V and 6 bases from J; bases unmatched to any gene: 14. The CDR3 spells CASSVGGVVKGADGYTF. The CDR3 bases are TGTGCCAGCAGCGTAGGAGGGGTCGTTAAGGGGGCGGATGGCTACACCTTC.

This chain joins TRBV6-5 and TRBJ2-1; 9 nucleotides align to TRBD2. V was clipped by 8 bases and J by 3 bases; unmatched bases: 5. The CDR3 is 14 amino acids. The germline gives CDR1 MNHEY, CDR2 SVGAGI. CDR3 loop: CASGSSGGYNEQFF. CDR3 nucleotide sequence: TGTGCCAGCGGGAGTAGCGGGGGCTACAATGAGCAGTTCTTC.

The V and J genes are TRBV19 and TRBJ1-3; 7 positions match TRBD1. V gave up 7 bases and J gave up 2 bases; unmatched junction bases: 8. CDR3 length equals 15 residues. Germline V gene sequence: CDR1 LNHDA, CDR2 SQIVND (reference sequence). The DNA of the CDR3 is TGTGCCAGTAATCCCGGGACAGACGCTGGAAACACCATATATTTT. Amino acid sequence: CASNPGTDAGNTIYF.

V gene TRBV7-9 combines with J gene TRBJ1-4; the D gene is possibly TRBD1 (5 bases). CDR1 and CDR2 from the germline V gene are SEHNR and FQNEAQ (reference sequence). This CDR3 contains 16 residues. V gave up 4 bases and J gave up 7 bases, with 19 bases separating them. The CDR3 spells CASSSGSRGGGEKLFF. DNA of the CDR3: TGTGCCAGCAGCTCAGGTTCGAGGGGAGGCGGTGAAAAACTGTTTTTT.

This chain links TRBV15 with TRBJ1-2; 7 bases are shared with TRBD1. Germline CDR1 LNHNV, CDR2 YYDKDF (reference sequence). The CDR3 contains 18 residues. V was pared by 3 bases and J by 0 bases, with 13 bases of the junction left unmatched. The CDR3: CATSSEGGATPTNYGYTF. The CDR3 DNA is TGTGCCACCAGCAGCGAAGGGGGCGCAACCCCAACTAACTATGGCTACACCTTC.

This clone has a handful of counts. Its ends do not fully match the called genes, so a read error is possible. The gene calls are TRBV30 and TRBJ2-7; D is unclear. Germline V gene data show CDR1 as GTSNPN and CDR2 as SVGIG (reference sequence). This CDR3 has 11 residues. Written as DNA, the CDR3 is TGTGCCTGGAGTGCCTCCCACGAGCAGTACTTC. Its translation is CAWSASHEQYF.

The rearrangement links TRBV4-1 to TRBJ1-2; tentative D call: TRBD1 (6 bases). CDR3 length: 16 amino acids. The V gene's germline CDR1 is MGHRA and CDR2 YSYEKL. The V end lost 2 bases, the J end lost 8 bases, and 21 bases lay between the germline ends. The CDR3 region has the DNA TGCGCCAGCAGCCAAAACACAGGGTCTGAGGTCGAAGGCTACACCTTC. As protein: CASSQNTGSEVEGYTF.

As for this clone: A read error may account for a junction end that differs from germline. V gene TRBV7-7 combines with J gene TRBJ2-2, with TRBD1 identical over 9 bases. In germline, CDR1 is SSHAT, CDR2 FNYEAQ (reference sequence). The CDR3 is 16 residues long. The chain's CDR3 is CASTPPGQGNTGELFF. The DNA for the CDR3 is TGTGCTAGCACCCCTCCGGGACAGGGAAACACCGGGGAGCTGTTTTTT.

The genes are TRBV2 and TRBJ2-1, with TRBD2 matching 7 bases. J was trimmed by 5 bases and V by 5 bases; bases with no gene match: 6. Germline lookup yields CDR1 SNHLY and CDR2 FYNNEI. The CDR3 loop spans 14 amino acids. CDR3 in DNA: TGTGCCAGCAGTAAGACTAGCCTAGACAATGAGCAGTTCTTC. Translation gives CASSKTSLDNEQFF. Complete variable domain (other parts from reference TRBV2 and TRBJ2-1): EPEVTQTPSHQVTQMGQEVILRCVPISNHLYFYWYRQILGQKVEFLVSFYNNEISEKSEIFDDQFSVERPDGSNFTLKIRSTKLEDSAMYFCASSKTSLDNEQFFGPGTRLTVL.

This chain uses TRBV11-3 with TRBJ1-1; 11 bases line up with TRBD1. This CDR3 is 13 amino acids long. Germline values: CDR1 SGHNT, CDR2 YENEEA. The V gene end was trimmed by 4 bases and the J gene end by 11 bases; junction bases not matched to a gene: 6. The CDR3 DNA reads as TGTGCCAGCAGCTATGGACAGGGGGCGTCCGCTTTCTTT. Protein sequence: CASSYGQGASAFF.

This rearrangement joins TRBV7-2 to TRBJ2-1, with 14 bases aligning to TRBD2. Germline V gene lookup returns CDR1 SGHTA and CDR2 FQGNSA. Unmatched junction bases numbered 2, after V lost 0 bases and J lost 7 bases. The CDR3 sequence is 16 residues long. Here the CDR3 DNA reads TGTGCCAGCAGCTTAGCGACTAGCGGGGGGGCTAATGAGCAGTTCTTC. Protein product: CASSLATSGGANEQFF.

This rearrangement joins TRBV7-2 to TRBJ2-5; D is perhaps TRBD2 (6 bases). Germline V CDR1 and CDR2: SGHTA, FQGNSA. The CDR3 contains 14 residues. V lost 1 base and J 1 base, leaving 7 bases between the germline ends. The CDR3 here is CASSLGGAQETQYF. CDR3 nucleotides: TGTGCCAGCAGCTTAGGCGGGGCCCAAGAGACCCAGTACTTC.

The V gene is TRBV6-1, the J gene TRBJ2-2; 11 bases are a match to TRBD2. V lost 4 bases, J lost 2 bases, and 3 bases stayed unmatched. CDR1 is MNHNS and CDR2 is SASEGT in the germline V gene. This CDR3 is built from 16 residues. CDR3 sequence (DNA): TGTGCCAGCAGTGGACTAGCGGGAATAAACACCGGGGAGCTGTTTTTT. It encodes CASSGLAGINTGELFF.

The chain recombines TRBV9 with TRBJ2-2; unclear D gene. Germline V CDR1 and CDR2: SGDLS, YYNGEE. V lost 3 bases to trimming and J lost 5 bases, with 11 bases between them. This CDR3 contains 14 residues. CDR3 nucleotide sequence: TGTGCCAGCAGCGACCGGGTTGATACCGGGGAGCTGTTTTTT. It is translated as CASSDRVDTGELFF.